This T cell receptor beta chain was recovered during a study of control samples from healthy donors and cancer patients. The CDR3 extends over 14 amino acids. Looked up from germline, CDR1 is KGHSH and CDR2 is LQKENI. V shed 1 base and J 8 bases; nucleotides not matched to a gene: 2. Libraries were prepared by immunoSEQ multiplex PCR; TCRdb keeps only in-frame clonotypes and omits some of them. In the table there are 90,000 to 110,000 clones, 90% of which are singletons. The TCR comes from a human donor in good health. The donor label of this sample is uncertain. The sample taken for sequencing was blood. The V call is TRBV18, the J call TRBJ1-4; 9 bases line up with TRBD1. DNA for the CDR3: TGTGCCAGCTCACCACGGACAGGGGAGGAAAAACTGTTTTTT. It encodes CASSPRTGEEKLFF.